This T cell receptor (beta chain) originates from a study of low-dose radiotherapy and immunotherapy resistance in tumors. Overall study: The study gave Cohort 2 1 Gy per fraction every two weeks, totaling 13 Gy over 26 weeks.

The time point here: after trial treatment. Treatment defined: LDRT plus nivolumab, ipilimumab, low-dose cyclophosphamide and aspirin (RACIN trial). Primers used for first-strand cDNA, a TRAV- and TRBV-specific set, covered both alpha and beta chains. The authors ran roughly 20 PCR cycles to amplify TCRs with a constant-region primer and V-primer adapter. Each CDR3 protein gets one entry after TCRdb re-called the reads with MiXCR. Among roughly 100,000 distinct CDR3 sequences listed, under 25% were seen once. The CDR3 contains 12 residues. With 0 bases removed from V and 6 bases from J, the gap between germline ends came to 7 bases. Germline loops: CDR1 SGHRS, CDR2 YFSETQ. This clonotype was counted ten times or more.

The chain recombines TRBV5-1 with TRBJ2-7, with D hard to call. The material was PBMCs, obtained after low-dose radiotherapy plus immunotherapy. The TCR sequence derives from a female donor with ovarian cancer. Here the CDR3 DNA reads TGCGCCAGCAGCTTGGTAGGGCTCGAGCAGTACTTC. Its protein is CASSLVGLEQYF.